The sequence of this T cell receptor beta chain was determined in a study of cytomegalovirus exposure and HLA in healthy donors (dated by TCRdb to about 2017). In terms of the full investigation: A later analysis indicated that the 120 validation repertoires were generated on the platform also employed for the 670 or so repertoires of the first cohort. The aim of the study was to test whether cataloging public T cell receptors could identify signatures of past pathogen exposure. A separate validation cohort of 100 to 150 different subjects was used in addition to the roughly 700-subject first cohort. The study combined high-throughput TCR immunosequencing, statistical association of individual TCRs with disease status, and machine learning to predict cytomegalovirus infection status.

The CDR3 sequence holds 18 residues, the cysteine and phenylalanine included. Left in the record is the CDR3 DNA by itself, 54 bases read in frame from the first base. Trimmed from V: 5 bases; trimmed from J: 3 bases; junction bases lacking a gene match: 14. Reading the germline V gene (reference sequence) gives CDR1 SEHNR and CDR2 FQNEAQ. Separate from the approximately 690-subject first cohort, the validation cohort of 90 to 150 subjects was the group to which the donors belonged. The research as a whole found: Of the cluster scores, roughly 95% were above 0 in a later analysis, which found that TCRs clustered in the first cohort also tended to co-occur in the roughly 130 validation repertoires. According to the authors, the approach could potentially be generalized to other disease states and immunological phenotypes. In vitro tests confirmed that a few of the cytomegalovirus-associated TCR beta chains recognize cytomegalovirus antigens. In both the original and validation cohorts, the classifier was reported to diagnose cytomegalovirus status with high specificity and sensitivity. The validation cohort had no HLA typing available for a later analysis, so co-occurrence within that cohort was assessed over all 130 or so repertoires. Across donors, most TCR sequences were observed very rarely, whereas some public TCRs were present in many individuals. The study gave a list of 150 to 200 TCR beta chains associated with cytomegalovirus.

The protocol used for the library was the immunoSEQ multiplex PCR assay. The paper's data handling went like this. To diagnose cytomegalovirus status from the catalog of TCR beta chain sequences, a statistical classification framework was built. TCRdb re-hosts the immuneACCESS table, in-frame sequences only. Its copies lack some clones; in the studies checked, an unresolved V gene accounts for under half of them, and the cause for the rest is not known. D and trimming come from the DNA, and the V and J calls and clone size come from that table. Counted in this sample were around 130,000 clones; approximately 87% of them appeared once. The ten largest make up roughly 1.9% of the sample. A note on this clone: Its antigen has not been determined. No base qualities exist here, and no much larger clone lies one base off it.

The sequence was obtained from a woman aged 25-40 years in good health and CMV-seronegative. The rearranged segments are TRBV7-9 and TRBJ1-4; 8 central bases correspond to TRBD1. The sequencing input was PBMCs. The CDR3 here reads CASSGDRGRPRANEKLFF. The DNA is TGTGCCAGCAGCGGAGACAGGGGCCGCCCGAGGGCTAATGAAAAACTGTTTTTT. This CDR3, with the reference TRBV7-9 and TRBJ1-4 proteins standing in past its ends, gives the full variable domain DTGVSQNPRHKITKRGQNVTFRCDPISEHNRLYWYRQTLGQGPEFLTYFQNEAQLEKSRLLSDRFSAERPKGSFSTLEIQRTEQGDSAMYLCASSGDRGRPRANEKLFFGSGTQLSVL.